These 6 T cell receptor beta chains originate from one sample sequenced in a study of blood T cell repertoires in COVID-19. The protocol was immunoSEQ multiplex PCR, while the TCRdb copy is restricted to in-frame clones and leaves out a portion. This sample yields around 150,000 clones, of which roughly 80% are seen a single time; about 10% belongs to the top ten. Sequenced sample: peripheral blood. The receptor set was obtained from a man aged 60 to 69 who had recovered from COVID-19.

This chain connects TRBV5-1 to TRBJ1-2; D call uncertain. Trimming shortened V by 4 bases and J by 7 bases, and 14 bases separated the two germline ends. There are 13 residues in the CDR3. The germline V gene has CDR1 SGHRS and CDR2 YFSETQ. The CDR3 sequence is CASSDILRGGYTF. The DNA for the CDR3 is TGCGCCAGCAGCGATATCCTCCGGGGTGGCTACACCTTC.

The V gene is TRBV5-1, the J gene TRBJ2-5; D might be TRBD1 (7 bases). The CDR3 is 14 amino acids. Trimming left V 3 bases short and J 5 bases short, with 14 bases between. Germline CDR1 reads SGHRS; CDR2 reads YFSETQ. This chain's CDR3 is CASSSQGDSETQYF. The CDR3 region has the DNA TGCGCCAGCAGCTCGCAGGGGGACTCGGAGACCCAGTACTTC.

The table lists this clone with a few counts. V usage is TRBV28 and J usage is TRBJ2-3; 7 nucleotides align to TRBD2. Germline CDR1 is MDHEN and CDR2 is SYDVKM. The V segment lost 3 bases and the J segment 3 bases; nucleotides outside the gene matches: 3. CDR3 length equals 14 residues. The CDR3 is CASSFGGSTDTQYF. The DNA of the CDR3 is TGTGCCAGCAGTTTCGGCGGGAGTACAGATACGCAGTATTTT. Based on the CDR3 plus reference TRBV28 and TRBJ2-3, the full variable domain is DVKVTQSSRYLVKRTGEKVFLECVQDMDHENMFWYRQDPGLGLRLIYFSYDVKMKEKGDIPEGYSVSREKKERFSLILESASTNQTSMYLCASSFGGSTDTQYFGPGTRLTVL.

Concerning this clone: The junction differs from germline at one of its ends, possibly a read error. The genes are TRBV27 and TRBJ2-7; a possible D gene is TRBD2 (5 bases). This CDR3 is 14 amino acids long. Per germline, CDR1 MNHEY and CDR2 SMNVEV (reference sequence). CDR3 sequence: CASRLGVRLHEQYF. The CDR3 nucleotides read TGTGCCAGCCGTTTGGGAGTCAGGCTCCACGAGCAGTACTTC.

The gene calls are TRBV5-1 and TRBJ2-3; D might be TRBD1 (5 bases). Germline CDR1 reads SGHRS; CDR2 reads YFSETQ. The length of the CDR3 is 16 residues. V lost 4 bases and J lost 4, with 19 bases in between. CDR3 amino acids: CASSHRRQGYPDTQYF. CDR3 nucleotide sequence: TGCGCCAGCAGCCACCGTAGGCAGGGTTATCCAGATACGCAGTATTTT. The full variable domain, its missing parts supplied by reference TRBV5-1 and TRBJ2-3, is KAGVTQTPRYLIKTRGQQVTLSCSPISGHRSVSWYQQTPGQGLQFLFEYFSETQRNKGNFPGRFSGRQFSNSRSEMNVSTLELGDSALYLCASSHRRQGYPDTQYFGPGTRLTVL.

This sequence joins TRBV18 and TRBJ1-5; TRBD1 agrees at 7 bases. The J segment lost 2 bases and the V segment lost 4 bases, leaving 5 bases of the junction unmatched. CDR3 size: 15 residues. Per the germline V gene, CDR1 is KGHSH and CDR2 is LQKENI. The CDR3 nucleotides are TGTGCCAGCTCACAGGGGGCTAAGGGCAATCAGCCCCAGCATTTT. It specifies CASSQGAKGNQPQHF. Combining the CDR3 with reference TRBV18 and TRBJ1-5 gives the whole variable domain NAGVMQNPRHLVRRRGQEARLRCSPMKGHSHVYWYRQLPEEGLKFMVYLQKENIIDESGMPKERFSAEFPKEGPSILRIQQVVRGDSAAYFCASSQGAKGNQPQHFGDGTRLSIL.